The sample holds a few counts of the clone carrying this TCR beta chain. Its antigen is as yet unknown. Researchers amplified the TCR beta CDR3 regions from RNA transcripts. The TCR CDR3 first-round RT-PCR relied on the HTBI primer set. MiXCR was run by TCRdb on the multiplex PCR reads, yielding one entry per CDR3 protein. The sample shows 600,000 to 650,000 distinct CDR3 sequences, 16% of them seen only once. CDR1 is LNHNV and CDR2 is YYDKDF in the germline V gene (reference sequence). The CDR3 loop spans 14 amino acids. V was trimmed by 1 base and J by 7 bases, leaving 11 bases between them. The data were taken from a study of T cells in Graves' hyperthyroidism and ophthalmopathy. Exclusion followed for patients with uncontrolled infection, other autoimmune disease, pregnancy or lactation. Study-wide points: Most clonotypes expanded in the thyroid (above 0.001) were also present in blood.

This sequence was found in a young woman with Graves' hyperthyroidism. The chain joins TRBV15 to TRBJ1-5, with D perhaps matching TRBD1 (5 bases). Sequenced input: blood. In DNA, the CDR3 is TGTGCCACCAGCAGAGCAGGGAAGGGGCAGCCCCAGCATTTT. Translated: CATSRAGKGQPQHF.